The present entry profiles one TCR beta chain with its context. Trimming pared 0 bases from V and 14 bases from J, leaving 13 bases between. Germline V gene data show CDR1 as MNHEY and CDR2 as SVGEGT. CDR3 length: 12 residues. Using immunoSEQ multiplex PCR, the repertoire was profiled, and TCRdb retains in-frame clones only, with some absent. Here the sample spans 180,000 or so clones, roughly 84% being singletons. This sample was taken from a study of blood T cell repertoires in COVID-19. The rearrangement links TRBV6-2 or TRBV6-3 to TRBJ1-2; no firm D call. The receptor was isolated from an elderly woman with acute or convalescent COVID-19. Sequencing was carried out using peripheral blood. CDR3 sequence: CASSYSRGPYTF. For the CDR3, the DNA is TGTGCCAGCAGTTACTCGCGCGGTCCCTATACCTTC.